This entry lists 10 T cell receptor beta chains sequenced from one sample in a study of identical twins. TCRdb reanalysed the 5' RACE reads using MiXCR and keeps one entry per CDR3 protein. The table shows approximately 230,000 distinct CDR3 sequences, with around 15% occurring only once. The sequencing input was memory (CD45RO+) T cells sorted from blood. The receptor set was obtained from a woman aged 18-29 years in good health.

This clonotype was picked up a small number of times. J is TRBJ2-5 and V is TRBV6-2 or TRBV6-3; no definite D call. The CDR3 is 12 amino acids. V lost 2 bases to trimming and J lost 3 bases, with 4 bases between them. The germline CDR1 and CDR2 sequences are MNHEY and SVGEGT. This CDR3 is CASSYTEETQYF. CDR3 sequence (DNA): TGTGCCAGCAGTTACACGGAAGAGACCCAGTACTTC.

This clonotype was seen a few times. V is TRBV12-3 or TRBV12-4 and J is TRBJ1-5; 7 bases agree with TRBD1. V shed 6 bases and J 2 bases; nucleotides not matched to a gene: 7. The CDR3 loop spans 15 amino acids. CDR3 DNA: TGTGCCAGCAGAAACGGGACAGCCCGCAATCAGCCCCAGCATTTT. Its protein is CASRNGTARNQPQHF.

CDR3: CASSELLVDQPQHF. In DNA, the CDR3 is TGTGCCAGCAGTGAATTATTGGTGGATCAGCCCCAGCATTTT. The V and J genes are TRBV6-1 and TRBJ1-5; D remains ambiguous. Germline-derived CDR1 and CDR2 are MNHNS and SASEGT. Trimming stripped 2 bases from V and 5 bases from J, with 10 bases between. This CDR3 spans 14 amino acids.

This clonotype was recorded many times. For the CDR3, the DNA is TGTGCCAGCAGCCAAGCCGGGACAAGCTATGGCTACACCTTC. Its translation: CASSQAGTSYGYTF. The chain couples TRBV14 to TRBJ1-2; perhaps TRBD1 as D (6 bases). Germline CDR1 is SGHDN and CDR2 is FVKESK. The CDR3 runs to 14 residues. The germline V and J ends were trimmed by 1 base and 4 bases, with 10 bases remaining between them.

The table lists this clonotype with a few counts. The chain is built from TRBV5-6 and TRBJ2-3; D gene unclear. Germline values: CDR1 SGHDT, CDR2 YYEEEE. V lost 4 bases to trimming and J lost 2 bases, with 5 bases between them. CDR3 length: 12 residues. The CDR3 loop is CASSGFTDTQYF. CDR3 DNA sequence: TGTGCCAGCAGCGGTTTCACAGATACGCAGTATTTT.

The chain combines TRBV6-5 with TRBJ2-2, with 7 bases matching TRBD2. Germline CDR1 reads MNHEY; CDR2 reads SVGAGI. The junction had 10 bases not matched to a gene; V was cut back by 6 bases and J by 6 bases. The CDR3 sequence is 15 residues long. The CDR3 loop reads CASRLSRGGAGELFF. The CDR3 region has the DNA TGTGCCAGCAGACTCTCGAGGGGAGGGGCCGGGGAGCTGTTTTTT.

The chain employs TRBV5-5 and TRBJ2-7; 14 nucleotides align to TRBD2. Germline-derived CDR1 and CDR2 are SGHKS and YYEKEE (reference sequence). V lost 3 bases and J lost 5; bases outside the gene matches: 13. CDR3 length: 18 amino acids. As DNA, the CDR3 is TGTGCCAGCAGCTCAGTGACTAGCGGGAGGGCGAAGGGGGACGAGCAGTACTTC. Its translation: CASSSVTSGRAKGDEQYF.

The V gene is TRBV3-1, the J gene TRBJ1-1; D gene ambiguous. Germline V gene sequence: CDR1 LGHDT, CDR2 YNNKEL (reference sequence). V was trimmed by 2 bases and J by 0 bases, leaving 10 bases between them. The CDR3 covers 15 residues. The CDR3 sequence is CASSQRSQMNTEAFF. CDR3 sequence (DNA): TGTGCCAGCAGCCAACGCAGCCAGATGAACACTGAAGCTTTCTTT.

The chain is built from TRBV7-2 and TRBJ1-5; TRBD1 is a possible D gene (5 bases). CDR1 is SGHTA and CDR2 is FQGNSA in the germline V gene. This CDR3 is 15 amino acids long. Trimming took off 2 bases at V and 2 bases at J, with 10 bases between the two ends. DNA for the CDR3: TGTGCCAGCAGCTTACAGGGCCTCGGCAATCAGCCCCAGCATTTT. Translating it yields CASSLQGLGNQPQHF.

This clonotype appeared a few times. The V and J genes are TRBV20-1 and TRBJ1-6; D gene ambiguous. The germline V and J ends were trimmed by 4 bases and 10 bases, with 20 bases remaining between them. In germline, CDR1 is DFQATT, CDR2 SNEGSKA (reference sequence). The CDR3 runs 15 residues. The CDR3, as DNA: TGCAGTGCTAACCTCCAGGCGGGGTTGGGGTCACCCCTCCACTTT. Protein: CSANLQAGLGSPLHF.